These 16 T cell receptor beta chains were all obtained from the same sample, sequenced in a study of T cells after yellow fever vaccination. TCRdb re-analysed the 5' RACE reads in MiXCR, keeping a single row per CDR3 protein. Of about 550,000 distinct CDR3 sequences listed, approximately 21% are singletons. Sample: PBMCs, taken 15 days after the yellow fever booster vaccination. Receptors were obtained from a man aged 25-40 years who received the YFV17D yellow fever vaccine.

This clonotype has just a few counts. The chain employs TRBV24-1 and TRBJ2-3; TRBD2 matches at 9 bases. The V gene end was trimmed by 5 bases and the J gene end by 1 base; junction bases not matched to a gene: 12. This CDR3 contains 18 residues. The germline V gene has CDR1 KGHDR and CDR2 SFDVKD. The CDR3, as DNA: TGTGCCACCAGTGCCGGACTAAGCGGGGGGCTAGGCACAGATACGCAGTATTTT. This codes for CATSAGLSGGLGTDTQYF.

The genes are TRBV20-1 and TRBJ2-7; no clear D gene. The CDR3 contains 13 residues. Trimming took 5 bases from V and 3 from J, leaving 14 bases between them. Germline V gene data show CDR1 as DFQATT and CDR2 as SNEGSKA (reference sequence). CDR3 bases: TGCAGTGCTGACCGGGTCAAGAACTACGAGCAGTACTTC. It translates to CSADRVKNYEQYF.

This clonotype was counted only a few times. J is TRBJ2-3 and V is TRBV7-2; D is unresolved. Per the germline V gene, CDR1 is SGHTA and CDR2 is FQGNSA. The CDR3 has 15 amino acids. V lost 0 bases and J 1 base, leaving 8 bases between the germline ends. CDR3 nucleotides: TGTGCCAGCAGCTTAGCAGCCGTGGGCACAGATACGCAGTATTTT. This translates into CASSLAAVGTDTQYF.

The rearrangement uses TRBV5-1 and TRBJ2-1; TRBD2 agrees at 13 bases. This CDR3 has 16 residues. Trimming took 4 bases from V and 9 from J; bases not matched to a gene: 10. CDR1 is SGHRS and CDR2 is YFSETQ in the germline V gene. CDR3 in amino acids: CASSTGTSGKLSEQFF. The CDR3 DNA reads as TGCGCCAGCAGCACTGGGACTAGCGGGAAGCTTAGTGAGCAGTTCTTC.

About this clonotype itself: Compared with germline, one end of the junction differs, possibly owing to a read error. The gene calls are TRBV5-8 and TRBJ1-2; D is undetermined. Germline CDR1 reads SGHTS; CDR2 reads YDEGEE. There are 13 residues in the CDR3. The CDR3 is CARSLISVDGYTF. The CDR3 region has the DNA TGTGCCAGGAGCTTGATAAGCGTGGACGGCTACACCTTC.

This clonotype has only a few counts. This rearrangement joins TRBV5-1 to TRBJ2-2; TRBD1 might be the D (6 bases). V lost 0 bases and J lost 5, with 11 bases in between. The CDR3 has 15 amino acids. Germline V gene data show CDR1 as SGHRS and CDR2 as YFSETQ. The chain's CDR3 is CASSLGDRWTGELFF. The CDR3, as DNA: TGCGCCAGCAGCTTGGGAGACAGGTGGACCGGGGAGCTGTTTTTT.

The chain carries TRBV5-1 and TRBJ2-5; TRBD2 matches at 10 bases. Germline V gene sequence: CDR1 SGHRS, CDR2 YFSETQ. With 4 bases clipped from V and 7 bases from J, the junction kept 16 bases outside the gene matches. The CDR3 is made up of 17 amino acids. CDR3 nucleotides: TGCGCCAGCAGCCCCAGGACTAGCGGATGGGCGACGGGGACCCAGTACTTC. This encodes CASSPRTSGWATGTQYF.

This clonotype was found a few times. The chain uses TRBV18 and TRBJ2-7; D perhaps matches TRBD2 (6 bases). The CDR3 has 13 amino acids. Between the trimmed V and J ends, which lost 2 bases and 7 bases, there was a span of 12 bases. Germline V gene sequence: CDR1 KGHSH, CDR2 LQKENI. In DNA form, the CDR3 reads TGTGCCAGCTCACCAATACCGAGCGGGGAGCAGTACTTC. Protein: CASSPIPSGEQYF.

The chain joins TRBV6-1 to TRBJ1-2, with D tentatively TRBD1 (6 bases). This CDR3 spans 14 amino acids. Trimming took off 4 bases at V and 3 bases at J, with 12 bases between the two ends. In germline, CDR1 is MNHNS, CDR2 SASEGT. The CDR3 region is CASSVTGRDYGYTF. The DNA of the CDR3 is TGTGCCAGCAGTGTTACAGGGCGGGACTATGGCTACACCTTC.

This clonotype has only a few counts. The chain combines TRBV12-3 or TRBV12-4 with TRBJ2-1; D tentatively fits TRBD1 or TRBD2 (6 bases each). The CDR3 has 15 residues. V dropped 4 bases and J dropped 2 bases, with 12 bases sitting between them. The CDR3 bases are TGTGCCAGCAGTTACAGGGAGGTCACCTACAATGAGCAGTTCTTC. Protein product: CASSYREVTYNEQFF.

In this sample, this clonotype turned up a few times. In nucleotides, the CDR3 is TGTGCCAGCAGCCCAAGCGGGAGGAGGGGCACAGATACGCAGTATTTT. Its protein is CASSPSGRRGTDTQYF. This rearrangement joins TRBV5-6 to TRBJ2-3, with 9 bases aligning to TRBD2. With 4 bases clipped from V and 1 base from J, the junction kept 7 bases outside the gene matches. The CDR3 spans 16 residues. The germline CDR1 and CDR2 sequences are SGHDT and YYEEEE.

This clonotype was observed a handful of times. The rearrangement uses TRBV6-6 and TRBJ2-1, with 7 nucleotides matching TRBD1. J lost 12 bases, V lost 5 bases, and 7 bases had no gene match. The CDR3 consists of 12 residues. Germline values: CDR1 MNHNY, CDR2 SVGAGI (reference sequence). CDR3 DNA: TGTGCCAGCAGTCACAGGGGTTACCGGCAGTTCTTC. It yields the protein CASSHRGYRQFF.

This clonotype has just a few counts. J is TRBJ2-7 and V is TRBV6-2 or TRBV6-3, with 14 bases aligning to TRBD2. The CDR3 is made up of 18 amino acids. V was pared by 2 bases and J by 2 bases, with 8 bases of the junction left unmatched. Germline V CDR1 and CDR2: MNHEY, SVGEGT. The CDR3 is CASSYRGLAGVKPYEQYF. Written as DNA, the CDR3 is TGTGCCAGCAGTTACCGGGGACTAGCGGGAGTCAAGCCCTACGAGCAGTACTTC.

The DNA for the CDR3 is TGTGCCAGCAGCTTAGAAGGGCTAGCGGGAGCCGAGCAGTACTTC. Translating gives CASSLEGLAGAEQYF. The chain links TRBV11-2 to TRBJ2-7; TRBD2 matches at 10 bases. CDR1 SGHAT and CDR2 FQNNGV come from the germline V gene. The ends lost 0 bases at V and 6 bases at J; junction bases unmatched: 5. The CDR3 is made up of 15 amino acids.

The sample holds a few counts of this clonotype. V and J are TRBV5-5 and TRBJ2-3; D is perhaps TRBD1 or TRBD2 (6 bases each). Between the trimmed V and J ends, which lost 5 bases and 0 bases, there was a span of 13 bases. Germline CDR1 and CDR2: SGHKS and YYEKEE (reference sequence). CDR3 length equals 15 residues. The CDR3 DNA reads TGTGCCAGCAGGGGGGGCGGCACTAGCACAGATACGCAGTATTTT. This codes for CASRGGGTSTDTQYF.

The genes are TRBV20-1 and TRBJ2-5; D gene uncertain. CDR1 and CDR2 from the germline V gene are DFQATT and SNEGSKA (reference sequence). The CDR3 covers 11 residues. The V and J ends lost 6 bases and 4 bases respectively, with 9 bases between them. The CDR3 DNA reads TGCAGTGCGATAGTCGGAGAGACCCAGTACTTC. Protein product: CSAIVGETQYF.